This T cell receptor (beta chain) was profiled in a study of T cell changes during pregnancy in multiple sclerosis. Sequencing used immunoSEQ multiplex PCR; TCRdb keeps in-frame clones, though not all of them. Of 30,000 to 50,000 clones in the sample, 90% to 95% were seen once. CDR1 and CDR2 from the germline V gene are SNHLY and FYNNEI. V shed 4 bases and J 2 bases; nucleotides not matched to a gene: 2. This CDR3 spans 14 amino acids. This rearrangement joins TRBV2 to TRBJ2-1, with 7 bases aligning to TRBD1. The starting material was CD4+ T cells from peripheral blood mononuclear cells, obtained after pregnancy. The TCR sequence derives from a female donor with multiple sclerosis, enrolled in a pregnancy study. The CDR3 reads CASSGDSPYNEQFF. The CDR3 DNA is TGTGCCAGCAGTGGGGACAGCCCCTACAATGAGCAGTTCTTC.